This T cell receptor (beta chain) was identified during a study of blood T cell repertoires in COVID-19. Study details: Sites in the United States, Italy and Spain provided acute and convalescent COVID-19 samples.

As originally analysed: Estimation of nucleated cell counts was performed using reference gene primer amplification. Sequencing was performed with immunoSEQ multiplex PCR; in TCRdb, only in-frame clones are kept and a portion is missing. V, J and clone size are those of that table, while D and trimming were read from the DNA. The table lists about 390,000 clones, more than 75% of them singletons. The age range of participants was 18 to 89 years, with residence in about two dozen US areas. Either two negative PCRs, clearance, or symptom resolution qualified Cohort 3 donors as recovered. The CDR3 totals 13 residues. V shed 8 bases, J shed 2 bases, and the junction held 5 bases outside the gene matches. The germline gives CDR1 LGHNA, CDR2 YNFKEQ.

The chain couples TRBV4-2 to TRBJ1-2, with 7 positions matching TRBD1. This receptor was taken from a woman between 50 and 59 years old who had recovered from COVID-19. Source material: PBMCs or T cells enriched from blood (not recorded which). The CDR3 loop is CASVGQANYGYTF. The CDR3 DNA sequence: TGTGCCAGCGTAGGACAGGCGAACTATGGCTACACCTTC.